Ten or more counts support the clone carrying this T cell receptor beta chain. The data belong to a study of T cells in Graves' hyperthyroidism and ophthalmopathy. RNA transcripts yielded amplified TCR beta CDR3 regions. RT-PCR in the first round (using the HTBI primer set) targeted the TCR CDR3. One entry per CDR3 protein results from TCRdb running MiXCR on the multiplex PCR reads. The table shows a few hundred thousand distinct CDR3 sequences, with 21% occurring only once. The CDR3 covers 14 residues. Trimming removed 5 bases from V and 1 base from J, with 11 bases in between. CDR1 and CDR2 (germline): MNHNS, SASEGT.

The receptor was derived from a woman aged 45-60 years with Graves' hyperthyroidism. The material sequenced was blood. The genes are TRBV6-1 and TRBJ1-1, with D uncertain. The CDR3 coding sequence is TGTGCCAGCAGTTCCGGAATCCCGAACACTGAAGCTTTCTTT. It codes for CASSSGIPNTEAFF.